Listed below are T cell receptor beta chains from one sample, sequenced in a study of T cells expressing NK-cell markers. TCRdb processed the 5' RACE reads again and assigns one entry to each CDR3 protein, with no DNA. The sample table includes 150,000 or so distinct CDR3 sequences. Material for sequencing was blood T cells: a sorted CD56 or NKG2C T cell subset, CD4+ or CD8+ T cells, or bulk PBMC T cells (not recorded which). These receptors were collected from a woman in her forties or fifties in good health. The CDR3 runs from the conserved cysteine through the conserved F or W.

TRBJ2-2 | TRBV6-4 | CASSEGGANTGELFF
TRBJ2-1 | TRBV20-1 | CSASGNLGLAHEQFF
TRBJ2-3 | TRBV7-3 | CASSLWDSNTDTQYF
TRBJ1-5 | TRBV12-3/TRBV12-4 | CASSLAAATQPQHF
TRBJ1-1 | TRBV5-1 | CASSLVGDYTEAFF
TRBJ2-5 | TRBV6-1 | CASSERIGVAPGLAGIEETQYF
TRBJ2-1 | TRBV4-1 | CASSQDRGLLEQFF
TRBJ2-1 | TRBV5-1 | CASSSGFYNEQFF
TRBJ1-1 | TRBV6-5 | CASNHRENTEAFF
TRBJ1-1 | TRBV11-3 | CASRARQGYTEAFF
TRBJ2-7 | TRBV4-1 | CASSSQDREDEQYF
TRBJ2-2 | TRBV12-5 | CASGLVRRANTGELFF
TRBJ1-1 | TRBV5-1 | CASSWLPQGSVGNTEAFF
TRBJ2-5 | TRBV5-4 | CASMTSDQETQYF
TRBJ2-3 | TRBV7-2 | CASSPTGTSTDTQYF
TRBJ1-2 | TRBV4-1 | CASSHDRDSNYGYTF
TRBJ1-3 | TRBV12-3/TRBV12-4 | CASSLVMGVNTIYF
TRBJ2-2 | TRBV2 | CASSEVGPANTGELFF
TRBJ2-2 | TRBV7-9 | CASSLKEAGELFF
TRBJ2-5 | TRBV7-9 | CASSRSGRTETQYF
TRBJ2-3 | TRBV15 | CATSTGREDTQYF
TRBJ1-5 | TRBV2 | CASSELGGDGSNQPQHF
TRBJ2-1 | TRBV1 | CTSSQDLVAGGPNEQFF
TRBJ2-1 | TRBV4-1 | CASSPVGSRDHNEQFF
TRBJ1-1 | TRBV15 | CATSILGGRNTEAFF
TRBJ2-1 | TRBV12-3/TRBV12-4 | CASSLASGDINEQFF
TRBJ2-1 | TRBV7-8 | CASSSNRLAGSYNEQFF
TRBJ2-1 | TRBV5-1 | CATSTEGEAVYNEQFF
TRBJ2-1 | TRBV25-1 | CASNLAGSNEQFF
TRBJ1-1 | TRBV5-1 | CASSQIEGLNTEAFF
TRBJ1-2 | TRBV7-9 | CASSNDFWRGYTF
TRBJ2-2 | TRBV15 | CATSRDEGTGYGELFF
TRBJ2-2 | TRBV7-9 | CASSSTGTTTGELFF
TRBJ2-7 | TRBV6-5 | CASNPGTGGHYEQYF
TRBJ2-1 | TRBV9 | CASSEPVGGVTGGFYNEQFF
TRBJ2-1 | TRBV20-1 | CSGTGGTYNEQFF
TRBJ2-3 | TRBV30 | CAWAEGPDTQYF
TRBJ2-3 | TRBV12-3/TRBV12-4 | CASSSPSDAGGEDTQYF
TRBJ1-1 | TRBV13 | CASSLSPRKDTEAFF
TRBJ2-3 | TRBV7-9 | CASSLSEAYTQYF
TRBJ2-1 | TRBV20-1 | CSAFYPGLAGGPGEQFF
TRBJ1-5 | TRBV24-1 | CATSDPWGNQPQHF
TRBJ2-2 | TRBV7-9 | CASSPWYENTGELFF
TRBJ2-7 | TRBV24-1 | CATSDSGHNSYEQYF
TRBJ2-5 | TRBV6-2/TRBV6-3 | CASTPGIPGGETQYF